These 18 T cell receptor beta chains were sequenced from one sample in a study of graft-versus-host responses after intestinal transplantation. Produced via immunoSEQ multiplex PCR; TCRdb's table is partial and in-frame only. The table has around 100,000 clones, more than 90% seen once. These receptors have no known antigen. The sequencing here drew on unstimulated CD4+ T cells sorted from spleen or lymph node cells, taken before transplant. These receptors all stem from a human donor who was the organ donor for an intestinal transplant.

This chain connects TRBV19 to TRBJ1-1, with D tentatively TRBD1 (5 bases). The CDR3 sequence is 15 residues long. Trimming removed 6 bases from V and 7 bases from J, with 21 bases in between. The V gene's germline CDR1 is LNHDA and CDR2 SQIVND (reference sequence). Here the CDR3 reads CASSPLPSVQGEAFF. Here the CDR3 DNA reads TGTGCCAGTAGCCCTCTGCCTAGCGTTCAGGGTGAAGCTTTCTTT.

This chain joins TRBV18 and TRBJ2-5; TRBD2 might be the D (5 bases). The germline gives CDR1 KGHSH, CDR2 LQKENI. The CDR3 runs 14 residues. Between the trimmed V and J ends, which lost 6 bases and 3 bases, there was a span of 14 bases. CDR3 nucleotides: TGTGCCAGCTCCGCCACGAGGGAAAAAGAGACCCAGTACTTC. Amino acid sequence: CASSATREKETQYF.

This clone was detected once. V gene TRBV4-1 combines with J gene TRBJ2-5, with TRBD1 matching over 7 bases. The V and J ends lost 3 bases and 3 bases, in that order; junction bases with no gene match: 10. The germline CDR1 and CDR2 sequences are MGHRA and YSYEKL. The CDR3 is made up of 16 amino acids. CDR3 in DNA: TGCGCCAGCAGCCAGCGGAAGGGGCAGGGGGAAGAGACCCAGTACTTC. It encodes CASSQRKGQGEETQYF.

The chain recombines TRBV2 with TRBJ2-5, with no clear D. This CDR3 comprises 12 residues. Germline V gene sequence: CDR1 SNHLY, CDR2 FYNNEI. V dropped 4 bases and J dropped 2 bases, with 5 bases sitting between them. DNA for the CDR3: TGTGCCAGCAGTGTTGAGCAAGAGACCCAGTACTTC. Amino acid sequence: CASSVEQETQYF.

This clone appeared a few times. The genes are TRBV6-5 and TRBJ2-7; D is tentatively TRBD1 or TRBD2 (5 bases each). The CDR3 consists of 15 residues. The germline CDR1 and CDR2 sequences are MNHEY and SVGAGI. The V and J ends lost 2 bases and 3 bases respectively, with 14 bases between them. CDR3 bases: TGTGCCAGCAGTTACCGGGGACGGAACTACTACGAGCAGTACTTC. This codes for CASSYRGRNYYEQYF.

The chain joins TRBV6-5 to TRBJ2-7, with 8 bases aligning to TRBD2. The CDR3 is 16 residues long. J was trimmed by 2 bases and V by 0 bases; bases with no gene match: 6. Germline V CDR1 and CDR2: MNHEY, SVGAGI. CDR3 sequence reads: CASSYSLLAGTYEQYF. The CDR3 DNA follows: TGTGCCAGCAGTTACTCGCTGCTAGCGGGTACCTACGAGCAGTACTTC.

CDR3 DNA sequence: TGCGCCTCGTCGTGGAGCGGGGATCGCAGTAATGAGCAGTTCTTC. It yields the protein CASSWSGDRSNEQFF. This chain links TRBV5-1 with TRBJ2-1; the match to TRBD2 covers 7 bases. J lost 7 bases, V lost 10 bases, and 17 bases had no gene match. Germline CDR1 SGHRS, CDR2 YFSETQ. The CDR3 covers 15 residues. The entire variable domain, with the rest obtained from reference TRBV5-1 and TRBJ2-1, is as follows: KAGVTQTPRYLIKTRGQQVTLSCSPISGHRSVSWYQQTPGQGLQFLFEYFSETQRNKGNFPGRFSGRQFSNSRSEMNVSTLELGDSALYLCASSWSGDRSNEQFFGPGTRLTVL.

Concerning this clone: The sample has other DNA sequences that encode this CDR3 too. The DNA for the CDR3 is TGCGCCAGCAGCTTGGGTACAGGCGAGACCCAGTACTTC. Its translation is CASSLGTGETQYF. The chain combines TRBV5-1 with TRBJ2-5, with D tentatively TRBD1 (5 bases). The germline CDR1 and CDR2 sequences are SGHRS and YFSETQ. Between the trimmed V and J ends, which lost 0 bases and 5 bases, there was a span of 8 bases. This CDR3 has 13 amino acids.

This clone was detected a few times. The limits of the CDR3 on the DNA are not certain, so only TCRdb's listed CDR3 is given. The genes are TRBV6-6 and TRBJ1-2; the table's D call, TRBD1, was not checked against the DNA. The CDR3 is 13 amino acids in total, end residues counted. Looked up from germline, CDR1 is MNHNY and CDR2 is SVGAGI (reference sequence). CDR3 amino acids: CASSSSTGGGYTF.

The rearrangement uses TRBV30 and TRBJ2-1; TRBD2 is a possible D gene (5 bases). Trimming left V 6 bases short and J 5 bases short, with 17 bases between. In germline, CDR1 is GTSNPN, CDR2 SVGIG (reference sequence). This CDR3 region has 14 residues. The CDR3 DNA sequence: TGTGCCTGCCGAACGGCGGGTCTGGACAATGAGCAGTTCTTC. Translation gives CACRTAGLDNEQFF. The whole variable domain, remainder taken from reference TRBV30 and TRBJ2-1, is SQTIHQWPATLVQPVGSPLSLECTVEGTSNPNLYWYRQAAGRGLQLLFYSVGIGQISSEVPQNLSASRPQDRQFILSSKKLLLSDSGFYLCACRTAGLDNEQFFGPGTRLTVL.

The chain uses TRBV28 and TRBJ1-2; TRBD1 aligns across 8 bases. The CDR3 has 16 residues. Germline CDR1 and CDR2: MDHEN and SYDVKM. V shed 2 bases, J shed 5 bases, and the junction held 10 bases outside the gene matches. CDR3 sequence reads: CASSLAPGGYPYGYTF. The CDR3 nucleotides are TGTGCCAGCAGTTTAGCCCCAGGGGGCTATCCTTATGGCTACACCTTC.

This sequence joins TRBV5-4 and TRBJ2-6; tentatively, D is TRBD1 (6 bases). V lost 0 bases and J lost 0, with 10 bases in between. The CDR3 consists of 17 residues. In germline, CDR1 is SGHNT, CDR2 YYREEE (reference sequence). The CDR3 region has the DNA TGTGCCAGCAGCTTGGTCACAGGGACCTCTGGGGCCAACGTCCTGACTTTC. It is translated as CASSLVTGTSGANVLTF.

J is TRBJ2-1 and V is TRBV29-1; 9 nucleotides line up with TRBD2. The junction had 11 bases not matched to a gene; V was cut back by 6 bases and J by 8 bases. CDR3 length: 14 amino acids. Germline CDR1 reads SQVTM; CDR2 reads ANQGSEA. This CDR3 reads CSVTPGLAKDEQFF. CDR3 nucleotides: TGCAGCGTCACCCCGGGACTAGCTAAGGATGAGCAGTTCTTC.

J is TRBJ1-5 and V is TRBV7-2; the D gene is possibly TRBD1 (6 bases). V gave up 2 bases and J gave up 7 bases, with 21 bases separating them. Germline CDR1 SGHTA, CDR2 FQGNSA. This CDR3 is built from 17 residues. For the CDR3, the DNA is TGTGCCAGCAGCTTAACTGGTGTGTCAAGGGGACAACAGCCCCAGCATTTT. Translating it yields CASSLTGVSRGQQPQHF.

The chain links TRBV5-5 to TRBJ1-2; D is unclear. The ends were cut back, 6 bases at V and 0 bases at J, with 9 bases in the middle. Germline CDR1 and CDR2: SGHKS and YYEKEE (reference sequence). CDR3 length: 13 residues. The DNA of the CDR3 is TGTGCCAGCAACCTGGGTACTAACTATGGCTACACCTTC. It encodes CASNLGTNYGYTF. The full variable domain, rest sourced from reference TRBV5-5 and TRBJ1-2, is DAGVTQSPTHLIKTRGQQVTLRCSPISGHKSVSWYQQVLGQGPQFIFQYYEKEERGRGNFPDRFSARQFPNYSSELNVNALLLGDSALYLCASNLGTNYGYTFGSGTRLTVV.

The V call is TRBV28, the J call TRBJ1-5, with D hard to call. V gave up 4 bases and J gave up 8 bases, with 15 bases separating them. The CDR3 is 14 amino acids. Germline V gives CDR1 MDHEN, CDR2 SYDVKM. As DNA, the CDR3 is TGTGCCAGCAGTTCCGTTTCCCTGATGGAGCCCCAGCATTTT. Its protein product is CASSSVSLMEPQHF.

The CDR3 DNA follows: TGTGCCAGCAGTTTAGGACCTCTCTCTGGAAACACCATATATTTT. This gives the protein CASSLGPLSGNTIYF. The rearrangement uses TRBV28 and TRBJ1-3; no firm D call. Germline CDR1 MDHEN, CDR2 SYDVKM. Trimming cost V 2 bases and J 0 bases, with 8 bases left between them. The CDR3 loop spans 15 amino acids.

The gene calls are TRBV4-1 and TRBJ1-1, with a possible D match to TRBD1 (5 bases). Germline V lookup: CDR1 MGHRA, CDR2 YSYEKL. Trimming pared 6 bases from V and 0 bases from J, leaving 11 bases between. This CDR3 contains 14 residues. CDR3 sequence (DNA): TGCGCCAGCAGACAGGCGGGTTTGAACACTGAAGCTTTCTTT. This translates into CASRQAGLNTEAFF.